These 29 T cell receptor beta chains were all obtained from the same sample, sequenced in a study of blood T cell repertoires in COVID-19. Clones were read by immunoSEQ multiplex PCR, and TCRdb kept only the in-frame ones, dropping some. Of approximately 360,000 clones in the sample, roughly 89% were seen once. Sequencing was done on a sample of peripheral blood. The source is a man aged 18 to 35 with active or convalescent COVID-19.

The CDR3 coding sequence is TGTGCCAGCAGTTTGTCTAGCGGCTACGAGCAGTACTTC. It translates to CASSLSSGYEQYF. The V call is TRBV12-3 or TRBV12-4, the J call TRBJ2-7; 7 bases fit TRBD2. The CDR3 runs to 13 residues. Trimming cost V 3 bases and J 3 bases; bases outside gene matches: 2.

This clone was seen once. V is TRBV4-2 and J is TRBJ1-2; TRBD1 matches 9 bases. Germline values: CDR1 LGHNA, CDR2 YNFKEQ. CDR3 length: 17 amino acids. Trimming at V came to 0 bases and at J to 6 bases, leaving 11 bases not matched to a gene. The CDR3 bases are TGTGCCAGCAGCCAAGAGGGACAGGGAGGGTGGGTGGATGGCTACACCTTC. This sequence encodes CASSQEGQGGWVDGYTF.

The chain's CDR3 is CASSGGGNNEQFF. CDR3 bases: TGTGCCAGTAGCGGCGGGGGAAACAATGAGCAGTTCTTC. This chain uses TRBV19 with TRBJ2-1; 7 bases match TRBD2. Germline CDR1 LNHDA, CDR2 SQIVND (reference sequence). J lost 5 bases, V lost 6 bases, and 4 bases had no gene match. This CDR3 spans 13 amino acids.

The chain uses TRBV30 and TRBJ2-5; D is uncertain. This CDR3 is 13 amino acids long. V was pared by 2 bases and J by 4 bases, with 11 bases between. The V gene's germline CDR1 is GTSNPN and CDR2 SVGIG (reference sequence). CDR3 nucleotide sequence: TGTGCCTGGAGTCGGAGAGAACGAGAGACCCAGTACTTC. Its protein is CAWSRRERETQYF. Complete variable domain (other parts from reference TRBV30 and TRBJ2-5): SQTIHQWPATLVQPVGSPLSLECTVEGTSNPNLYWYRQAAGRGLQLLFYSVGIGQISSEVPQNLSASRPQDRQFILSSKKLLLSDSGFYLCAWSRRERETQYFGPGTRLLVL.

This chain uses TRBV28 with TRBJ1-5, with 8 bases identical to TRBD1. V trimming: 6 bases; J trimming: 4 bases; junction bases outside the gene matches: 8. The germline V gene has CDR1 MDHEN and CDR2 SYDVKM. The CDR3 spans 15 residues. Here the CDR3 DNA reads TGTGCCAGCAGCGTCAGGGGGCGAGGTAATCAGCCCCAGCATTTT. This encodes CASSVRGRGNQPQHF.

V and J are TRBV9 and TRBJ1-1; a weak D match, TRBD1 (5 bases). In germline, CDR1 is SGDLS, CDR2 YYNGEE. The CDR3 loop spans 13 amino acids. Trimming stripped 0 bases from V and 7 bases from J, with 10 bases between. Here the CDR3 reads CASSVVQGGEAFF. The CDR3 DNA reads as TGTGCCAGCAGCGTAGTTCAGGGAGGTGAAGCTTTCTTT. Drawing the rest from reference TRBV9 and TRBJ1-1, the complete variable domain is DSGVTQTPKHLITATGQRVTLRCSPRSGDLSVYWYQQSLDQGLQFLIQYYNGEERAKGNILERFSAQQFPDLHSELNLSSLELGDSALYFCASSVVQGGEAFFGQGTRLTVV.

The chain has TRBV19 and TRBJ1-2; D unclear. Germline CDR1 LNHDA, CDR2 SQIVND (reference sequence). The CDR3 contains 14 residues. With 4 bases removed from V and 6 bases from J, the gap between germline ends came to 15 bases. In DNA, the CDR3 is TGTGCCAGTAGTAGTCTTTTAGTTGTTGATGGCTACACCTTC. It yields the protein CASSSLLVVDGYTF.

The chain uses TRBV15 and TRBJ1-5; no clear D. The CDR3 has 16 residues. Germline values: CDR1 LNHNV, CDR2 YYDKDF (reference sequence). V lost 5 bases, J lost 0 bases, and 14 bases lay in between. The DNA for the CDR3 is TGTGCCACCAGCTCGTTCCGGGAGGGTAGCAATCAGCCCCAGCATTTT. Translating gives CATSSFREGSNQPQHF.

The chain is built from TRBV3-1 (or the pseudogene TRBV3-2) and TRBJ1-4; D remains ambiguous. This CDR3 has 16 residues. V lost 3 bases and J 8 bases, leaving 19 bases between the germline ends. Germline CDR1 reads LGHDT; CDR2 reads YNNKEL (reference sequence). CDR3 DNA: TGTGCCAGCAGCCATGCGTCGGTGACTTTTCTGGAAAAACTGTTTTTT. Translation gives CASSHASVTFLEKLFF.

Regarding this clone: A junction end diverges from the germline sequence, so it may reflect a read error. The genes are TRBV19 and TRBJ1-2, with D unresolved. The CDR3 is 13 amino acids. The germline CDR1 and CDR2 sequences are LNHDA and SQIVND (reference sequence). CDR3 coding DNA: TGTGGCAGTCGAGAAGGCGGGGTTTACGGCTACACCTTC. This translates into CGSREGGVYGYTF.

The chain carries TRBV18 and TRBJ1-2, with TRBD1 matching 9 bases. The V gene's germline CDR1 is KGHSH and CDR2 LQKENI. CDR3 length: 16 amino acids. Trimming removed 5 bases from V and 2 bases from J; junction bases left unmatched: 9. The CDR3 DNA reads as TGTGCCAGCTCATCCTGGACAGGGGTAATGAACTATGGCTACACCTTC. It specifies CASSSWTGVMNYGYTF.

V usage is TRBV19 and J usage is TRBJ2-3; 8 positions match TRBD2. J gave up 0 bases and V 6 bases, and 2 bases lay outside the gene matches. The germline V gene encodes CDR1 LNHDA and CDR2 SQIVND (reference sequence). CDR3 length: 14 amino acids. The CDR3 DNA follows: TGTGCCAGTAGGCTAGCGGGCAGCACAGATACGCAGTATTTT. Its protein is CASRLAGSTDTQYF.

The gene calls are TRBV10-2 and TRBJ2-1; D might be TRBD2 (6 bases). V lost 5 bases and J 1 base, leaving 9 bases between the germline ends. Per the germline V gene, CDR1 is WSHSY and CDR2 is SAAADI. This CDR3 contains 14 residues. CDR3 in DNA: TGCGCCAGCAGTTTGGGACTGTCCTACAATGAGCAGTTCTTC. This translates into CASSLGLSYNEQFF.

The chain carries TRBV6-5 and TRBJ2-7, with 9 positions matching TRBD1. Trimming removed 6 bases from V and 6 bases from J; junction bases left unmatched: 9. Germline CDR1 MNHEY, CDR2 SVGAGI. The CDR3 is 14 amino acids. The DNA for the CDR3 is TGTGCCAGCAGATCACACAGGGGGCAGGGCGAGCAGTACTTC. Its protein is CASRSHRGQGEQYF.

The chain links TRBV2 to TRBJ1-1; D is perhaps TRBD1 (5 bases). V lost 8 bases and J 0 bases, leaving 10 bases between the germline ends. From germline, CDR1 is SNHLY and CDR2 FYNNEI. This CDR3 region has 13 residues. CDR3 coding DNA: TGTGCCAGCGGAGGGACGGTGAACACTGAAGCTTTCTTT. Protein: CASGGTVNTEAFF. The whole variable domain, remainder taken from reference TRBV2 and TRBJ1-1, is EPEVTQTPSHQVTQMGQEVILRCVPISNHLYFYWYRQILGQKVEFLVSFYNNEISEKSEIFDDQFSVERPDGSNFTLKIRSTKLEDSAMYFCASGGTVNTEAFFGQGTRLTVV.

The chain joins TRBV18 to TRBJ1-1; 8 bases agree with TRBD1. The CDR3 extends over 16 amino acids. After removal of 2 bases from V and 5 bases from J, the junction contained 10 bases not matched to a gene. Germline loops: CDR1 KGHSH, CDR2 LQKENI. The CDR3 spells CASSPDRTGLSTEAFF. CDR3 nucleotides: TGTGCCAGCTCACCAGATAGGACAGGGCTTTCAACTGAAGCTTTCTTT. Looking up the rest from reference TRBV18 and TRBJ1-1 gives the full variable domain: NAGVMQNPRHLVRRRGQEARLRCSPMKGHSHVYWYRQLPEEGLKFMVYLQKENIIDESGMPKERFSAEFPKEGPSILRIQQVVRGDSAAYFCASSPDRTGLSTEAFFGQGTRLTVV.

This clone was seen only once. The V and J genes are TRBV4-2 and TRBJ1-2; maybe TRBD1 (6 bases). The CDR3 is made up of 15 amino acids. V gave up 5 bases and J gave up 5 bases, with 18 bases separating them. Germline values: CDR1 LGHNA, CDR2 YNFKEQ. CDR3 nucleotides: TGTGCCAGCAGCGGAGGGGGGGGCGGATTATATGGCTACACCTTC. It encodes CASSGGGGGLYGYTF.

This clone has more than one count but fewer than ten. The CDR3 reads CASSFGQGSFDEQYF. The CDR3 DNA reads as TGTGCCAGCAGTTTTGGACAGGGAAGTTTTGACGAGCAGTACTTC. The chain links TRBV6-5 to TRBJ2-7, with 8 bases matching TRBD1. This CDR3 comprises 15 residues. CDR1 is MNHEY, CDR2 SVGAGI, per germline. With 4 bases clipped from V and 5 bases from J, the junction kept 10 bases outside the gene matches.

In DNA form, the CDR3 reads TGTGCCATCAGCCGGGACATCTACGAGCAGTACTTC. Protein sequence: CAISRDIYEQYF. The chain carries TRBV6-2 or TRBV6-3 and TRBJ2-7, with a possible D match to TRBD1 (6 bases). Germline loops: CDR1 MNHEY, CDR2 SVGEGT. The CDR3 spans 12 residues. V was shortened by 10 bases and J by 3 bases, with 13 bases between the two germline ends.

J is TRBJ1-1 and V is TRBV7-9; D gene uncertain. Trimming removed 1 base from V and 1 base from J, with 13 bases in between. There are 16 residues in the CDR3. Germline assignment: CDR1 SEHNR and CDR2 FQNEAQ (reference sequence). CDR3 protein: CASSLESGLSNTEAFF. CDR3 nucleotide sequence: TGTGCCAGCAGCTTAGAGTCAGGACTGTCGAACACTGAAGCTTTCTTT.

This clone was counted between two and nine times. This chain joins TRBV9 and TRBJ2-5; no clear D gene. The V end was cut by 4 bases, the J end by 7 bases, with 17 bases between. The CDR3 spans 14 residues. Germline lookup yields CDR1 SGDLS and CDR2 YYNGEE. Here the CDR3 reads CASSPDFLLRTQYF. CDR3 nucleotides: TGTGCCAGCAGCCCAGACTTTCTCCTTAGGACCCAGTACTTC.

The V and J genes are TRBV5-6 and TRBJ2-1, with TRBD1 identical over 12 bases. CDR1 and CDR2 from the germline V gene are SGHDT and YYEEEE. The CDR3 runs 15 residues. The trim removed 3 bases at V and 8 bases at J, leaving 6 bases unmatched. CDR3 nucleotide sequence: TGTGCCAGCAGCTCCCGGGACAGGGGGCCTGATGAGCAGTTCTTC. It encodes CASSSRDRGPDEQFF. The full variable domain, rest sourced from reference TRBV5-6 and TRBJ2-1, is DAGVTQSPTHLIKTRGQQVTLRCSPKSGHDTVSWYQQALGQGPQFIFQYYEEEERQRGNFPDRFSGHQFPNYSSELNVNALLLGDSALYLCASSSRDRGPDEQFFGPGTRLTVL.

The V call is TRBV19, the J call TRBJ1-6; 7 bases fit TRBD1. The CDR3 totals 15 residues. The V gene end was trimmed by 6 bases and the J gene end by 5 bases; junction bases not matched to a gene: 7. The germline CDR1 and CDR2 sequences are LNHDA and SQIVND (reference sequence). The DNA of the CDR3 is TGTGCCAGTAGGAACCGGGACAGCGATAATTCACCCCTCCACTTT. Translating it yields CASRNRDSDNSPLHF.

V is TRBV9 and J is TRBJ1-1; D possibly corresponds to TRBD1 (5 bases). CDR1 is SGDLS, CDR2 YYNGEE, per germline. CDR3 size: 16 residues. V lost 0 bases, J lost 4 bases, and 16 bases lay in between. CDR3 region: CASSVGAGGFGTEAFF. The CDR3, as DNA: TGTGCCAGCAGCGTAGGTGCTGGGGGGTTCGGCACTGAAGCTTTCTTT.

V is TRBV11-2 and J is TRBJ1-5, with 7 nucleotides matching TRBD1. The V and J ends lost 5 bases and 1 base, in that order; junction bases with no gene match: 5. CDR1 is SGHAT, CDR2 FQNNGV, per germline. This CDR3 has 15 residues. Written as DNA, the CDR3 is TGTGCCAGCAGCCTGGGACAGAGAAGCAATCAGCCCCAGCATTTT. Translation gives CASSLGQRSNQPQHF.

This clone was seen a single time. The J gene is TRBJ2-5, the V gene TRBV19; 12 bases map to TRBD2. V lost 2 bases, J lost 5 bases, and 3 bases stayed unmatched. Germline V CDR1 and CDR2: LNHDA, SQIVND (reference sequence). This CDR3 comprises 15 residues. The CDR3 spells CASSIRLAGAETQYF. The CDR3 region has the DNA TGTGCCAGTAGTATAAGACTAGCGGGAGCGGAGACCCAGTACTTC.

The chain uses TRBV24-1 and TRBJ2-1, with TRBD2 matching over 12 bases. The CDR3 contains 15 residues. Per germline, CDR1 KGHDR and CDR2 SFDVKD. After removal of 7 bases from V and 5 bases from J, the junction contained 5 bases not matched to a gene. The CDR3 coding sequence is TGTGCCACCAGCGAACGACTAGCGGGGGACAATGAGCAGTTCTTC. It yields the protein CATSERLAGDNEQFF.

As concerns this clone: A much larger clonotype is one base distant, so this may be a read error. This chain uses TRBV4-3 with TRBJ2-7, with 9 bases that match TRBD1. Germline CDR1 is LGHNA and CDR2 is YSLEER. Losses at the gene ends were 5 bases for V and 3 bases for J; bases not matched to a gene: 5. There are 14 residues in the CDR3. In DNA form, the CDR3 reads TGCGCCAGCAGCTACGGGACAGGGAACTACGAGCAGTACTTC. Its protein product is CASSYGTGNYEQYF.

The rearrangement joins TRBV6-5 to TRBJ1-1, with 9 bases aligning to TRBD1. The V gene end was trimmed by 8 bases and the J gene end by 5 bases; junction bases not matched to a gene: 6. Germline-derived CDR1 and CDR2 are MNHEY and SVGAGI. This CDR3 region has 13 residues. The CDR3 here is CASQRTGETEAFF. Written as DNA, the CDR3 is TGTGCCAGCCAGAGGACAGGGGAGACTGAAGCTTTCTTT.